The rows below give T cell receptor beta chains drawn from one sample of a study of CD8+ T cells in alopecia areata. Here immunoSEQ multiplex PCR was the method, and the copy in TCRdb shows in-frame clones only, minus some. This table has roughly 150,000 clones, roughly 50% appearing once. The material sequenced was CD4+ T cells sorted from blood. The receptors originated from a human donor in good health. Each CDR3 is given with its conserved first and last residue. The D gene is left open where the match is weak. Clone sizes are given selectively: once, few, many, or a class where the clone is expanded.

v_call,d_call,j_call,clone_size,cdr3_nt,cdr3_aa
TRBV29-1,.,TRBJ2-1,.,TGCAGCGTTCGATCGGGACCCCTCTACAATGAGCAGTTCTTC,CSVRSGPLYNEQFF
TRBV4-1,.,TRBJ1-5,.,TGCGCCAGCAGCCAAGATGGAGGCGGACGCAATCAGCCCCAGCATTTT,CASSQDGGGRNQPQHF
TRBV6-5,TRBD1,TRBJ1-3,few,TGTGCCAGCAGTTACTCGCGACAGGGAGGTGGAAACACCATATATTTT,CASSYSRQGGGNTIYF
TRBV6-6,.,TRBJ1-1,many,TGTGCCAGCAGTTACCAGGGGTCGACTGAAGCTTTCTTT,CASSYQGSTEAFF
TRBV27,TRBD1,TRBJ1-5,.,TGTGCCAGCAGTTTGTCCGGGACAGGGCCCAATCAGCCCCAGCATTTT,CASSLSGTGPNQPQHF
TRBV30,TRBD2,TRBJ2-1,.,TGTGCCTGGAGTCGCGGGAGGGCCGGAGATGAGCAGTTCTTC,CAWSRGRAGDEQFF
TRBV29-1,.,TRBJ2-7,.,TGCAGCGTCCTCGGACGCAACCCCTACGAGCAGTACTTC,CSVLGRNPYEQYF
TRBV2,TRBD1,TRBJ1-1,.,TGTGCCTCGGGACAGGGGATGAACACTGAAGCTTTCTTT,CASGQGMNTEAFF
TRBV29-1,.,TRBJ1-4,.,TGCAGCGTTGGGTGGGGACGGTTGGGTGAAAAACTGTTTTTT,CSVGWGRLGEKLFF
TRBV10-2,TRBD2,TRBJ2-7,.,TGCGCCAGCCGGGGACTAGCGGGAGGGTCTAGGGGCGAGCAGTACTTC,CASRGLAGGSRGEQYF
TRBV5-5,.,TRBJ2-7,few,TGTGCCAGCACCCGCCGGGACGGGTCCTACGAGCAGTACTTC,CASTRRDGSYEQYF
TRBV5-6,.,TRBJ1-3,.,TGTGCCAGCAGCTTGTTAGGGGGAGCTGGAAACACCATATATTTT,CASSLLGGAGNTIYF
TRBV5-1,.,TRBJ2-5,.,TGCGCCAGCAGCTTGACCAGGCGAAGGGGAGAGACCCAGTACTTC,CASSLTRRRGETQYF
TRBV6-6,.,TRBJ2-3,.,TGTGCCAGCAGTTACAAAGCCCTCACAGATACGCAGTATTTT,CASSYKALTDTQYF
TRBV4-1,.,TRBJ2-4,.,TGCGCCAGCAGCCTAAACACGGGGTCGACAGAAAACATTCAGTACTTC,CASSLNTGSTENIQYF
TRBV30,.,TRBJ2-3,.,TGTGCCTGGAGACAGGGACTCAACACAGATACGCAGTATTTT,CAWRQGLNTDTQYF
TRBV7-2,TRBD2,TRBJ2-2,many,TGTGCCAGCAGCTTAGTGACTAGCTTGTCCGGGGAGCTGTTTTTT,CASSLVTSLSGELFF
TRBV6-6,.,TRBJ1-2,.,TGTGCCAGCAGAACTGGGGGGGGCTATGGCTACACCTTC,CASRTGGGYGYTF
TRBV2,.,TRBJ2-7,.,TGTGCCAGCAGGACTTCATTGACAGAGGGGCCTTCCTACGAGCAGTACTTC,CASRTSLTEGPSYEQYF
TRBV6-1,TRBD2,TRBJ2-1,.,TGTGCCAGCAGAGGGACTACCGGAAATGAGCAGTTCTTC,CASRGTTGNEQFF
TRBV11-2,.,TRBJ2-7,.,TGTGCCAGCAGATCGATCCAGGGGCCCTACTACGAGCAGTACTTC,CASRSIQGPYYEQYF
TRBV7-2,TRBD1,TRBJ2-1,.,TGTGCCAGCAGCTTAGGGACAGGGGGCGATGAGCAGTTCTTC,CASSLGTGGDEQFF
TRBV27,.,TRBJ1-2,.,TGTGCCAGCTTACCCTCAGGGCGCCCAAACTATGGCTACACCTTC,CASLPSGRPNYGYTF
TRBV5-1,.,TRBJ2-5,once,TGCGCCAGCAGCTTTTCCCAAGAGACCCAGTACTTC,CASSFSQETQYF
TRBV13,TRBD2,TRBJ2-1,.,TGTGCCAGCAGCCAGGGGGGTTTAGGCGGGAGGGCCTACAATGAGCAGTTCTTC,CASSQGGLGGRAYNEQFF
TRBV28,.,TRBJ2-7,.,TGTGCCAGCAGTTTATCGGCGGTCTTGGGGGAGCAGTACTTC,CASSLSAVLGEQYF
TRBV20-1,.,TRBJ1-2,.,TGCAGTGCTAAATCGGAGGGCTACACCTTC,CSAKSEGYTF
TRBV30,TRBD1,TRBJ2-7,.,TGTGCCTGGACGGGACAGGGGATTGAGCAGTACTTC,CAWTGQGIEQYF
TRBV2,.,TRBJ2-1,.,TGTGCCAGCGGCAGGGAGTATGAGCAGTTCTTC,CASGREYEQFF
TRBV4-2,TRBD1,TRBJ1-4,.,TGTGCCAGCAGCCAAGCCCGACAGGGTGGTGAAAAACTGTTTTTT,CASSQARQGGEKLFF
TRBV29-1,.,TRBJ2-5,.,TGCAGCGTCAGGGTTATCCAAGAGACCCAGTACTTC,CSVRVIQETQYF
TRBV30,.,TRBJ1-2,.,TGTGCCTGGAGGGCGCATCACCAGAGTGGCTACACCTTC,CAWRAHHQSGYTF
TRBV29-1,.,TRBJ2-3,.,TGCAGCGCGGATCAGAGACGGAGCGGGCCTTACCCTAGCACAGATACGCAGTATTTT,CSADQRRSGPYPSTDTQYF
TRBV7-2,.,TRBJ2-5,.,TGTGCCAGCAGCTCCCAGGGTAGCCAAGAGACCCAGTACTTC,CASSSQGSQETQYF
TRBV15,.,TRBJ1-1,few,TGTGCCACCAGCAAAGGTTTCGGAAAGGGGTGGAACACTGAAGCTTTCTTT,CATSKGFGKGWNTEAFF
TRBV29-1,TRBD2,TRBJ2-7,.,TGCAGCGCTGCGGGACTAGCGGGACTCAATTACGAGCAGTACAATGAGCAGTACTTC,CSAAGLAGLNYEQYNEQYF
TRBV29-1,.,TRBJ2-5,.,TGCAGCGTGGGGGGGACAGCCAGCTTCCTATGGGAGACCCAGTACTTC,CSVGGTASFLWETQYF
TRBV29-1,TRBD1,TRBJ1-2,.,TGCAGCGGGGGGACAGCCTATGGCTACACCTTC,CSGGTAYGYTF
TRBV4-2,.,TRBJ1-2,few,TGTGCCAGCAGCCAAGAACTTTCCAGCTCCCGTGGCTACACCTTC,CASSQELSSSRGYTF
TRBV27,TRBD2,TRBJ2-7,.,TGTGCCAGCAGTTCAAAGCGGGAGGGGACCTACGAGCAGTACTTC,CASSSKREGTYEQYF
TRBV7-9,TRBD2,TRBJ2-2,.,TGTGCCAGCATCGTAGCGGGAAAGGGGGAGCTGTTTTTT,CASIVAGKGELFF
TRBV27,TRBD1,TRBJ2-2,.,TGTGCCAGCAGTCCCGACAGGGGATATGGCGGGGAGCTGTTTTTT,CASSPDRGYGGELFF
TRBV2,.,TRBJ2-2,.,TGTGCCAGCAGTGAATTGTCCCTGGGGACCGGGGAGCTGTTTTTT,CASSELSLGTGELFF
TRBV29-1,.,TRBJ2-2,.,TGCAGCGTTGGACGGGGGACAGGGGAGCTGTTTTTT,CSVGRGTGELFF
TRBV28,TRBD2,TRBJ2-7,.,TGTGCCAGCAGCCCCGGGGGGGCCTACGAGCAGTACTTC,CASSPGGAYEQYF